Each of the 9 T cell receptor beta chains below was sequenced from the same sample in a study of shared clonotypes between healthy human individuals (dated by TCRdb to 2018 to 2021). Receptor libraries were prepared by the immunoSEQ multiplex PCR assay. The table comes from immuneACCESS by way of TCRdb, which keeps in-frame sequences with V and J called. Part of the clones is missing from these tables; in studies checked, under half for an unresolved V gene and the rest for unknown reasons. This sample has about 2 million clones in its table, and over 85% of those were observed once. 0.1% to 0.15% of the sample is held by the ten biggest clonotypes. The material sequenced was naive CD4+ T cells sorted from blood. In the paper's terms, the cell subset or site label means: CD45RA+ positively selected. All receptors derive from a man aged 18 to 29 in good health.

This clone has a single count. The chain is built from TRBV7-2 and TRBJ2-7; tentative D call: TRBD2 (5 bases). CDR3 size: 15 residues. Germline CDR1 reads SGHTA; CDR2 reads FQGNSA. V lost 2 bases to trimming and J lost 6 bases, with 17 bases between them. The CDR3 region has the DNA TGTGCCAGCAGCTTACGGGGAACGAAAAATTCCGAGCAGTACTTC. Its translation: CASSLRGTKNSEQYF.

As DNA, the CDR3 is TGTGCCATCAGTGAAGTCGTGGGCCTCCCGAACACTGAAGCTTTCTTT. It is translated as CAISEVVGLPNTEAFF. The chain combines TRBV10-3 with TRBJ1-1; D unresolved. The CDR3 has 16 amino acids. Germline V gene sequence: CDR1 ENHRY, CDR2 SYGVKD. V was cut by 3 bases and J by 1 base, with 15 bases left in between.

The CDR3 region has the DNA TGCGCCAGCAGCAGGGCAGGCAGTAACACTGAAGCTTTCTTT. As protein: CASSRAGSNTEAFF. The chain links TRBV5-1 to TRBJ1-1; the D is unclear. Germline V gene lookup returns CDR1 SGHRS and CDR2 YFSETQ. V shed 4 bases and J shed 2 bases, with 12 bases lying between them. The length of the CDR3 is 14 residues.

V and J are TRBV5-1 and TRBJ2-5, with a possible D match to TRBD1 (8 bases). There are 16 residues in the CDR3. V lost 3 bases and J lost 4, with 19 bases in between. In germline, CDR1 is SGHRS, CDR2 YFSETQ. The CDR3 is CASSSGGQGGTETQYF. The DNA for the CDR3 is TGCGCCAGCAGCTCGGGCGGACAGGGAGGGACAGAGACCCAGTACTTC.

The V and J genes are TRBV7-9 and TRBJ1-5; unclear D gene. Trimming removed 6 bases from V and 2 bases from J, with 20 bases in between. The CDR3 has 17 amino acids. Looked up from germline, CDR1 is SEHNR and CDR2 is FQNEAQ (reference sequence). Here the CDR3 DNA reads TGTGCCAGCAGGCAAACCGGGCTCGCTAAGGGCAATCAGCCCCAGCATTTT. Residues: CASRQTGLAKGNQPQHF.

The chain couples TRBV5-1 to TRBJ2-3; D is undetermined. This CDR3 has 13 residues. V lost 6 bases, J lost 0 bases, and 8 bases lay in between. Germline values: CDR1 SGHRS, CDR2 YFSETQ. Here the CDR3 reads CASKSTSTDTQYF. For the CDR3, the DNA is TGCGCCAGCAAATCTACTAGCACAGATACGCAGTATTTT.

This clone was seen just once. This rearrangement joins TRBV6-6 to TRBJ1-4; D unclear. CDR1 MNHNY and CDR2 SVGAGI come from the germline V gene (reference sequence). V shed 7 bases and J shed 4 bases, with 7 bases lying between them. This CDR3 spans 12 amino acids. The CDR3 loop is CASKASNEKLFF. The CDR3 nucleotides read TGTGCCAGCAAGGCAAGTAATGAAAAACTGTTTTTT.

As DNA, the CDR3 is TGTGCCAGCAGTGAAATTCACACAGGGGGAGGCTCCTACGAGCAGTACTTC. Its protein is CASSEIHTGGGSYEQYF. The chain employs TRBV6-1 and TRBJ2-7; 8 bases agree with TRBD1. The CDR3 sequence is 17 residues long. V shed 2 bases and J 0 bases; nucleotides not matched to a gene: 9. The V gene's germline CDR1 is MNHNS and CDR2 SASEGT.

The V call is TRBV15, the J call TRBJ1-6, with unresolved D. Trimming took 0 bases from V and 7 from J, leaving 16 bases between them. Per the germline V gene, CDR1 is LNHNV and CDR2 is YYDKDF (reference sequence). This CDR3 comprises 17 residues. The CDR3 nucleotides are TGTGCCACCAGCAGAGATCCGGCCGGTACGGTGAATTCACCCCTCCACTTT. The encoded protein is CATSRDPAGTVNSPLHF.